This T cell receptor (beta chain) was captured in a study of T cell responses to AZD1222 COVID-19 vaccine. About the research overall: Doses given second, at about 4 or about 12 weeks, were pooled.

CDR1 is MNHEY and CDR2 is SVGAGI in the germline V gene. The CDR3 is 13 amino acids. The V end lost 9 bases, the J end lost 5 bases, and 14 bases lay between the germline ends. This clone has a single count. This table comes from immunoSEQ multiplex PCR, and its TCRdb copy is limited to in-frame clones, with some not included. The data hold roughly 160,000 clones, with approximately 91% observed a single time. The sequence derives from an adult in good health. The material sequenced was peripheral blood, taken on day 0 of AZD1222 vaccination. The chain employs TRBV6-5 and TRBJ1-5; D possibly corresponds to TRBD1 (5 bases). CDR3 coding DNA: TGTGCCAGTGGACGGGGGTATTATCAGCCCCAGCATTTT. This gives the protein CASGRGYYQPQHF.